This is a list of T cell receptor beta chains from one sample in a study of blood T cell repertoires in COVID-19. Sequencing was performed with immunoSEQ multiplex PCR; in TCRdb, only in-frame clones are kept and a portion is missing. Of nearly 200,000 clones detected, approximately 90% appear once; the ten largest clones hold roughly 6.2%. Sequenced sample: peripheral blood. The receptors here all came from a woman in her forties who had recovered from COVID-19. Both conserved end residues are part of each CDR3. The D gene is left open where the match is weak. Only some rows state a clone size, as once, few, many or a class for expanded clones.

j_gene,v_gene,d_gene,abundance,CDR3nt,CDR3aa
TRBJ1-5,TRBV19,TRBD1,NA,TGTGCCAGTATCCGGGACAGATATAGCAATCAGCCCCAGCATTTT,CASIRDRYSNQPQHF
TRBJ2-7,TRBV6-2/TRBV6-3,NA,once,TGTGCCAGCAGCGGCCGGACTTTCACTGGAGAGCAGTACTTC,CASSGRTFTGEQYF
TRBJ2-3,TRBV7-9,NA,NA,TGTGCCAGCTCCCAGGTACGGGGAGGACCAGATACGCAGTATTTT,CASSQVRGGPDTQYF
TRBJ2-7,TRBV7-2,TRBD1,NA,TGTGCCAGCAGCTTAGCGGCCTCAGGGGGCAGTGGGCTCGAGCAGTACTTC,CASSLAASGGSGLEQYF
TRBJ2-3,TRBV5-4,NA,NA,TGTGCCAGCAGCTTGACTAGTGTAGTCGATACGCAGTATTTT,CASSLTSVVDTQYF
TRBJ2-3,TRBV6-5,NA,NA,TGTGCCAGCAGTTACTCAGGGACTTTATCAGATACGCAGTATTTT,CASSYSGTLSDTQYF
TRBJ2-7,TRBV12-5,TRBD2,many,TGTGCTAGTGGTAACGGACTAGCGGGAGGTAACGAGCAGTACTTC,CASGNGLAGGNEQYF
TRBJ2-1,TRBV5-6,NA,few,TGTGCCAGCAGCTCTTACAATGAGCAGTTCTTC,CASSSYNEQFF
TRBJ1-6,TRBV3-1/TRBV3-2,NA,NA,TGTGCCAGCAGCCAGAGACCGGGACACACGAGCTCCTATAATTCACCCCTCCACTTT,CASSQRPGHTSSYNSPLHF
TRBJ2-7,TRBV6-1,TRBD2,NA,TGTGCCAGCAGTGACCAGGGAGGGATTACCTACGAGCAGTACTTC,CASSDQGGITYEQYF
TRBJ2-7,TRBV10-3,TRBD2,once,TGTGCCATCAGTGTCGGGACTAGCGGTTCGGGGGAGCAGTACTTC,CAISVGTSGSGEQYF
TRBJ2-1,TRBV7-2,NA,NA,TGTGCCAGCAGCTTAGCCGGACTAAACAATGAGCAGTTCTTC,CASSLAGLNNEQFF
TRBJ1-2,TRBV19,TRBD1,NA,TGTGCCAGTAGACCAACCGGGACAGGGATCTATGGCTACACCTTC,CASRPTGTGIYGYTF
TRBJ1-2,TRBV15,TRBD1,few,TGTGCCACCAGCAGTGACAGGGAGTGGAGCTATGGCTACACCTTC,CATSSDREWSYGYTF
TRBJ2-1,TRBV24-1,TRBD2,NA,TGTGCCACCAGTGCAGCGGGACTAGCGGGAGGGCCGGGTACCAATGAGCAGTTCTTC,CATSAAGLAGGPGTNEQFF
TRBJ2-2,TRBV5-5,NA,NA,TGTGCCAGCAGCTTTGTGGGGGCCGGCGGGGAGCTGTTTTTT,CASSFVGAGGELFF
TRBJ1-2,TRBV2,NA,NA,TGTGCCAGCAGGATGGACAGTAGCTATGGCTACACCTTC,CASRMDSSYGYTF
TRBJ1-5,TRBV6-1,NA,NA,TGTGCCAGCAGTGAGATGGACACCAATCAGCCCCAGCATTTT,CASSEMDTNQPQHF
TRBJ1-1,TRBV6-5,NA,NA,TGTGCCAGCAGTCTTGGGGGGGTGGACACTGAAGCTTTCTTT,CASSLGGVDTEAFF
TRBJ2-7,TRBV2,NA,NA,TGTGCCATCCGATCCGGGTCCTTTTCATACGAGCAGTACTTC,CAIRSGSFSYEQYF
TRBJ2-2,TRBV2,TRBD2,NA,TGTGCCAGCAGTGATTGGCTAGCGGGAAACACCGGGGAGCTGTTTTTT,CASSDWLAGNTGELFF
TRBJ2-1,TRBV27,NA,NA,TGTGCCAGCAGTTTAATCCCCCTGCTAGCCCCCTACAATGAGCAGTTCTTC,CASSLIPLLAPYNEQFF
TRBJ2-5,TRBV7-3,TRBD2,NA,TGTGCCAGCAGCTTTTTTTACCCCTCCCCCGACGGGAGGCCCCCGACCCAGTACTTC,CASSFFYPSPDGRPPTQYF
TRBJ1-2,TRBV4-3,NA,NA,TGCGCCAGCAGCCAAGCGGGCGGGGGGGCAAGCTATGGCTACACCTTC,CASSQAGGGASYGYTF
TRBJ1-2,TRBV12-5,TRBD1,NA,TGTGCTAGTGGTTTTTCCCTTCGACAGGGGGCTAACTATGGCTACACCTTC,CASGFSLRQGANYGYTF
TRBJ2-4,TRBV5-4,TRBD2,NA,TGTGCCAGCAGCTTGGCCGAGGGAGCGGGAGCGGGCCGAAACATTCAGTACTTC,CASSLAEGAGAGRNIQYF
TRBJ1-5,TRBV19,NA,NA,TGTGCCAGTAGTGAGGAGAACTTGAATCAGCCCCAGCATTTT,CASSEENLNQPQHF
TRBJ2-7,TRBV30,TRBD1,once,TGTGCCTGGAGTCGACCTGGGGACAGGGCAGGCGAGCAGTACTTC,CAWSRPGDRAGEQYF
TRBJ2-7,TRBV7-9,NA,NA,TGTGCCAGCAGCCCTTTCGGAGCGGAGCACTCCTACGAGCAGTACTTC,CASSPFGAEHSYEQYF
TRBJ1-4,TRBV27,TRBD1,NA,TGTGCCAGCAGTTTGTCTAGACAGGGGGCAAATGAAAAACTGTTTTTT,CASSLSRQGANEKLFF
TRBJ1-1,TRBV6-5,TRBD1,NA,TGTGCCAGCAGCCTCAGGGGGCGAGGCACTGAAGCTTTCTTT,CASSLRGRGTEAFF
TRBJ2-4,TRBV7-2,TRBD2,NA,TGTGCCAGCAGCTTAGTCCGGGCTAGCGGTGATATTCAGTACTTC,CASSLVRASGDIQYF
TRBJ2-7,TRBV7-2,TRBD2,NA,TGTGCCAGCAGCTTAGGTGGTAGCGGGAGGGTACCCTACGAGCAGTACTTC,CASSLGGSGRVPYEQYF
TRBJ2-7,TRBV29-1,TRBD2,NA,TGCAGCGTTGTCGGCTCCCTCGTTAGCGGGAGTGCGGACGAGCAGTACTTC,CSVVGSLVSGSADEQYF
TRBJ2-1,TRBV15,TRBD2,NA,TGTGCCACCAGCACAGGTAGCGGGACGGAGTACAATGAGCAGTTCTTC,CATSTGSGTEYNEQFF
TRBJ2-3,TRBV19,NA,NA,TGTGCCAGTATTCCCCGTCCGGGAGTTAGCACAGATACGCAGTATTTT,CASIPRPGVSTDTQYF
TRBJ1-2,TRBV7-8,TRBD1,NA,TGTGCCAGCAGCCAAAACCGGACAGGCTATGGCTACACCTTC,CASSQNRTGYGYTF
TRBJ2-7,TRBV19,TRBD1,NA,TGTGCCAGTAGTCTCGGCAACAGGGGCGACGAGCAGTACTTC,CASSLGNRGDEQYF
TRBJ2-5,TRBV5-4,TRBD2,NA,TGTGCCAGCAGCCCTAGCGGGAAGACCCAGTACTTC,CASSPSGKTQYF
TRBJ2-1,TRBV5-1,TRBD2,NA,TGCGCCAGCAGTAGACTAGCGGGGCCAGAGAATGAGCAGTTCTTC,CASSRLAGPENEQFF
TRBJ2-3,TRBV10-2,NA,once,TGCGCCAGCCGGAGCACAACAGATACGCAGTATTTT,CASRSTTDTQYF
TRBJ1-1,TRBV12-3/TRBV12-4,NA,NA,TGTGCCAGCAGTTTAGTTACAGGGGCTTTCTTT,CASSLVTGAFF
TRBJ1-3,TRBV4-2,NA,NA,TGTGCCAGCAGCCAAGATAGAAACACCATATATTTT,CASSQDRNTIYF
TRBJ1-6,TRBV25-1,NA,NA,TGTGCCAGCAACCAGGGAAGTTCACCCCTCCACTTT,CASNQGSSPLHF
TRBJ2-5,TRBV30,NA,NA,TGTGCCTTCGATCGGGGGATTGGGGAAGAGACCCAGTACTTC,CAFDRGIGEETQYF
TRBJ2-7,TRBV5-1,NA,NA,TGCGCCAGCAGCTTAAAATCGCCCCTGAGCTCCTACGAGCAGTACTTC,CASSLKSPLSSYEQYF
TRBJ2-7,TRBV30,NA,NA,TGTGCCTGGAGTGTAGCCCACGAGCAGTACTTC,CAWSVAHEQYF
TRBJ2-3,TRBV4-1,TRBD2,once,TGCGCCAGCAGCCCAGGACTAGCTGAAACAAGAGGTACGCAGTATTTT,CASSPGLAETRGTQYF
TRBJ1-4,TRBV19,TRBD1,NA,TGTGCCACTAGGGACAGACGCAATGAAAAACTGTTTTTT,CATRDRRNEKLFF
TRBJ1-6,TRBV27,TRBD1,few,TGTGCCAGTTCAGACCGGGACAGGGGCTTCCAATTTTCACCCCTCCACTTT,CASSDRDRGFQFSPLHF
TRBJ2-1,TRBV19,NA,NA,TGTGCCAGTAGTACCCGAGCCCCACAGGGGACTAGGCAGTTCTTC,CASSTRAPQGTRQFF
TRBJ2-7,TRBV28,TRBD1,NA,TGTGCCAGCAGCCCGGGACAGGGGGCCATCGAGGTCACCGAGCAGTACTTC,CASSPGQGAIEVTEQYF
TRBJ1-1,TRBV9,TRBD1,NA,TGTGCCAGCAGCGTAGAACCGGGACAGGGAGCTGAAGCTTTCTTT,CASSVEPGQGAEAFF
TRBJ1-5,TRBV19,NA,NA,TGTGCCAGTAGCGCGGTGGATCAGCCCCAGCATTTT,CASSAVDQPQHF
TRBJ2-3,TRBV24-1,NA,NA,TGTGCCACCAGTAAGCGGAGAGGCACAGATACGCAGTATTTT,CATSKRRGTDTQYF